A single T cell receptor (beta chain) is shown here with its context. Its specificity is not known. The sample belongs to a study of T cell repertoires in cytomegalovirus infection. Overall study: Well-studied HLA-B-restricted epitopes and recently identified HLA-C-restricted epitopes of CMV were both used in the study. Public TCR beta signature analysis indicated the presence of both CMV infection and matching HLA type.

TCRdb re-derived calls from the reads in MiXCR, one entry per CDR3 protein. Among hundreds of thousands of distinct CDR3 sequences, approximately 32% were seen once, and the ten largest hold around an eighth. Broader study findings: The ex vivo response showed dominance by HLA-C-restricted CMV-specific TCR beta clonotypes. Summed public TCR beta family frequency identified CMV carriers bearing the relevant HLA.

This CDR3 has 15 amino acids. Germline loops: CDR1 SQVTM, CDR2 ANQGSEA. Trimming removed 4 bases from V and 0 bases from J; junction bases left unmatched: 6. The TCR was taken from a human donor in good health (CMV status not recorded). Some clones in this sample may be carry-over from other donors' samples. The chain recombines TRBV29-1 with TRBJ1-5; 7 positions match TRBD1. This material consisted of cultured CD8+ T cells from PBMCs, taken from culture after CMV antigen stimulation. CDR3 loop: CSVARDSYSNQPQHF. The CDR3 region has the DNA TGCAGCGTTGCCCGGGACAGCTATAGCAATCAGCCCCAGCATTTT.